A single sample gave rise to the 16 T cell receptor beta chains below, sequenced in a study of human T cells and chemical hapten exposure. Total RNA came from unfractionated whole blood. Each CDR3 protein is one row after TCRdb ran MiXCR on the 5' RACE reads. The profile shows about 81,000 distinct CDR3 sequences, about 8% of them singletons. The receptor source for this set is a male donor in good health.

The chain carries TRBV5-1 and TRBJ1-1; 9 bases are a match to TRBD1. This CDR3 contains 15 residues. CDR1 is SGHRS and CDR2 is YFSETQ in the germline V gene. V lost 0 bases and J lost 3; bases outside the gene matches: 3. CDR3 in amino acids: CASSLAGQGHTEAFF. As DNA, the CDR3 is TGCGCCAGCAGCTTGGCGGGACAGGGTCACACTGAAGCTTTCTTT.

The rearrangement links TRBV9 to TRBJ2-4, with TRBD1 as a possible D gene (5 bases). CDR1 is SGDLS, CDR2 YYNGEE, per germline. The CDR3 is 18 residues long. The V gene lost 3 bases and the J gene lost 4 bases, with 23 bases spanning the gap. The CDR3 region is CASSAVPGLPGPKNIQYF. The CDR3 DNA sequence: TGTGCCAGCAGCGCCGTACCAGGGCTTCCCGGCCCTAAAAACATTCAGTACTTC.

This clonotype has at least ten counts. The rearrangement links TRBV20-1 to TRBJ2-3, with 9 nucleotides matching TRBD2. J gave up 5 bases and V 3 bases, and 9 bases lay outside the gene matches. Germline assignment: CDR1 DFQATT and CDR2 SNEGSKA (reference sequence). The CDR3 covers 15 residues. The CDR3 sequence: CSARRAGGPEDTQYF. The CDR3 nucleotides are TGCAGTGCTAGGAGGGCGGGGGGGCCCGAAGATACGCAGTATTTT.

The chain uses TRBV12-3 or TRBV12-4 and TRBJ1-1, with TRBD1 matching over 9 bases. This CDR3 spans 14 amino acids. J was trimmed by 1 base and V by 4 bases; bases with no gene match: 1. CDR3 in amino acids: CASSSGQGNTEAFF. In DNA, the CDR3 is TGTGCCAGCAGTTCGGGACAGGGGAACACTGAAGCTTTCTTT.

This clonotype has just one count. A clone one base away is much larger, so this may be a read error. CDR3 DNA sequence: TGTGCCAGCAGCTCAAGCGGACCCTACAATGAGCAGTTCTTC. This codes for CASSSSGPYNEQFF. The chain combines TRBV2 with TRBJ2-1, with TRBD2 as a possible D gene (5 bases). Looked up from germline, CDR1 is SNHLY and CDR2 is FYNNEI. This CDR3 region has 14 residues. The V end lost 6 bases, the J end lost 2 bases, and 11 bases lay between the germline ends.

CDR3 nucleotide sequence: TGTGCCAGCAGACAGCAGAAGAAGAGCTCTGGAAACACCATATATTTT. The encoded protein is CASRQQKKSSGNTIYF. V and J are TRBV12-3 or TRBV12-4 and TRBJ1-3; D unresolved. The CDR3 has 16 amino acids. V was trimmed by 6 bases and J by 0 bases, leaving 15 bases between them.

The chain has TRBV7-9 and TRBJ2-3; 15 bases line up with TRBD2. The CDR3 sequence is 17 residues long. J was trimmed by 8 bases and V by 3 bases; bases with no gene match: 9. CDR1 is SEHNR and CDR2 is FQNEAQ in the germline V gene (reference sequence). CDR3 DNA: TGTGCCAGCAGCTTGTGGACTAGCGGGAGGGCGTTCGGTACGCAGTATTTT. Amino acids: CASSLWTSGRAFGTQYF.

CDR3 nucleotides: TGTGCCAGCTCACCCTTAACAGGGGATGGGAACACTGAAGCTTTCTTT. Its translation: CASSPLTGDGNTEAFF. The V and J genes are TRBV18 and TRBJ1-1, with 7 positions matching TRBD1. Germline V gene lookup returns CDR1 KGHSH and CDR2 LQKENI. This CDR3 comprises 16 residues. V gave up 3 bases and J gave up 1 base; unmatched junction bases: 8.

This clonotype was detected many times. The chain has TRBV12-3 or TRBV12-4 and TRBJ2-1; tentatively, D is TRBD2 (7 bases). V lost 6 bases and J lost 2, with 20 bases in between. The CDR3 spans 17 residues. This CDR3 is CASRAKVGRGAYNEQFF. The CDR3 nucleotides read TGTGCCAGCAGAGCCAAGGTGGGGAGGGGGGCCTACAATGAGCAGTTCTTC.

This clonotype occurred a few times. A read error may be the cause here, since a much bigger clone is one base away. The chain recombines TRBV29-1 with TRBJ2-2; D remains unclear. Germline values: CDR1 SQVTM, CDR2 ANQGSEA. The CDR3 loop spans 14 amino acids. The germline V and J ends were trimmed by 4 bases and 0 bases, with 9 bases remaining between them. The DNA of the CDR3 is TGCAGCGTTGTGCACGACGCGAACACCGGGGAGCTGTTTTTT. It specifies CSVVHDANTGELFF.

This chain links TRBV29-1 with TRBJ1-2; 8 positions match TRBD1. This CDR3 comprises 12 residues. Germline values: CDR1 SQVTM, CDR2 ANQGSEA. The V segment lost 4 bases and the J segment 8 bases; nucleotides outside the gene matches: 6. For the CDR3, the DNA is TGCAGCGTTGGACAGGGGATAGGAGGCTACACCTTC. Its translation is CSVGQGIGGYTF.

This clonotype was seen a few times. The rearrangement uses TRBV12-3 or TRBV12-4 and TRBJ2-7; D possibly uses TRBD1 or TRBD2 (6 bases each). V dropped 4 bases and J dropped 5 bases, with 18 bases sitting between them. This CDR3 is 15 amino acids long. CDR3 loop: CASSSAGAGGDEQYF. CDR3 bases: TGTGCCAGCAGTTCGGCAGGGGCTGGCGGGGACGAGCAGTACTTC.

A few counts support this clonotype. V and J are TRBV3-1 and TRBJ2-7; 7 bases align to TRBD2. CDR1 LGHDT and CDR2 YNNKEL come from the germline V gene (reference sequence). Losses at the gene ends were 0 bases for V and 2 bases for J; bases not matched to a gene: 7. The CDR3 is made up of 16 amino acids. CDR3 loop: CASSQDWAGVTYEQYF. The CDR3 DNA is TGTGCCAGCAGCCAAGATTGGGCGGGAGTAACCTACGAGCAGTACTTC.

This clonotype was recorded a few times. This chain joins TRBV7-9 and TRBJ2-1, with D possibly being TRBD2 (7 bases). The V end was cut by 1 base, the J end by 1 base, with 14 bases between. Germline-derived CDR1 and CDR2 are SEHNR and FQNEAQ (reference sequence). The CDR3 consists of 17 residues. Written as DNA, the CDR3 is TGTGCCAGCAGCTTAGAGGAGGGGAGGGGGTCCTACAATGAGCAGTTCTTC. Amino acids: CASSLEEGRGSYNEQFF.

The rearrangement uses TRBV7-9 and TRBJ2-7; 10 bases are a match to TRBD1. Germline V lookup: CDR1 SEHNR, CDR2 FQNEAQ (reference sequence). Unmatched junction bases numbered 9, after V lost 4 bases and J lost 3 bases. The length of the CDR3 is 16 residues. CDR3 residues: CASSSSDRGRFYEQYF. The CDR3 region has the DNA TGTGCCAGCAGCTCTTCTGACAGGGGGCGCTTCTACGAGCAGTACTTC. The variable domain in full, with the rest retrieved from reference TRBV7-9 and TRBJ2-7, is DTGVSQNPRHKITKRGQNVTFRCDPISEHNRLYWYRQTLGQGPEFLTYFQNEAQLEKSRLLSDRFSAERPKGSFSTLEIQRTEQGDSAMYLCASSSSDRGRFYEQYFGPGTRLTVT.

This chain uses TRBV5-1 with TRBJ2-2, with D uncertain. This CDR3 spans 15 amino acids. V lost 0 bases to trimming and J lost 1 base, with 7 bases between them. The germline V gene has CDR1 SGHRS and CDR2 YFSETQ. The CDR3 loop is CASSLAERNTGELFF. In DNA form, the CDR3 reads TGCGCCAGCAGCTTGGCCGAGAGGAACACCGGGGAGCTGTTTTTT.